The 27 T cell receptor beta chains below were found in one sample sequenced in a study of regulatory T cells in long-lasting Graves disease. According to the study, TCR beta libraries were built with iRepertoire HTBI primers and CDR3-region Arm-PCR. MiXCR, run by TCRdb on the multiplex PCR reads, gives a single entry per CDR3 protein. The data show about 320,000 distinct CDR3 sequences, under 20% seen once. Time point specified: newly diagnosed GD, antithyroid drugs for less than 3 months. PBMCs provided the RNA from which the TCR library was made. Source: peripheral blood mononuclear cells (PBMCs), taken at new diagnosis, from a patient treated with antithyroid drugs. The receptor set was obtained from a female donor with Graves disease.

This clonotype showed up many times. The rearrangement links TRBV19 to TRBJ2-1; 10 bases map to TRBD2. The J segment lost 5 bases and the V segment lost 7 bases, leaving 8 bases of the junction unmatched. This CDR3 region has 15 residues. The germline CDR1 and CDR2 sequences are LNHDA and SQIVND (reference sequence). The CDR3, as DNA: TGTGCCAGTATCTCTAGCGGGAGTACTAACAATGAGCAGTTCTTC. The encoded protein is CASISSGSTNNEQFF.

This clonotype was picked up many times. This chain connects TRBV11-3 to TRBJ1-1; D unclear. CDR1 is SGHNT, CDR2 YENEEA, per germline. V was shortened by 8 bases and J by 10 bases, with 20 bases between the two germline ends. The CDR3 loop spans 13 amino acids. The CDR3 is CASSNRALEGAFF. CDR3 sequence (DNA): TGTGCCAGCTCTAACCGGGCCCTGGAAGGAGCTTTCTTT.

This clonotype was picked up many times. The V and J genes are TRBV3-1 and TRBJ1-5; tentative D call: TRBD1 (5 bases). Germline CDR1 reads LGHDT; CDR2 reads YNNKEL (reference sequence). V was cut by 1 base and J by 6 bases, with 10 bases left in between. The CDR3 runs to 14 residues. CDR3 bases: TGTGCCAGCAGCCAAGGGGGCGGGGGTCAGCCCCAGCATTTT. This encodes CASSQGGGGQPQHF. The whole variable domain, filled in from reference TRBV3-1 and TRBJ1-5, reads DTAVSQTPKYLVTQMGNDKSIKCEQNLGHDTMYWYKQDSKKFLKIMFSYNNKELIINETVPNRFSPKSPDKAHLNLHINSLELGDSAVYFCASSQGGGGQPQHFGDGTRLSIL.

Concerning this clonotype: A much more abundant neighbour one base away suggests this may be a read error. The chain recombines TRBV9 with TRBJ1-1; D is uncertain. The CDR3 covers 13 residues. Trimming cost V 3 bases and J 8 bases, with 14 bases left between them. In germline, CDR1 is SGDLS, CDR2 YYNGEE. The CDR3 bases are TGTGCCAGCAGCGGAAGTAAAGAGGAAGAAGCTTTCTTT. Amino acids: CASSGSKEEEAFF.

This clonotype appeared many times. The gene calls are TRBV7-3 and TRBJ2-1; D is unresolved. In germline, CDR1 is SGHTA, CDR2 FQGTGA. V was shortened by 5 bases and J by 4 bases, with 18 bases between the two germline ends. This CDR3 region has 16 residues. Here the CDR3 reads CASSTSTHYYYNEQFF. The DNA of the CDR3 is TGTGCCAGCAGCACCTCGACCCATTACTATTACAATGAGCAGTTCTTC.

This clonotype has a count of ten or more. The CDR3 coding sequence is TGCGCCAGCAGCCAAGAAGGACTCCAACCCTACGAGCAGTACTTC. It yields the protein CASSQEGLQPYEQYF. J is TRBJ2-7 and V is TRBV4-1, with TRBD2 as a possible D gene (5 bases). The germline V and J ends were trimmed by 0 bases and 2 bases, with 11 bases remaining between them. Germline V gives CDR1 MGHRA, CDR2 YSYEKL. The CDR3 runs to 15 residues.

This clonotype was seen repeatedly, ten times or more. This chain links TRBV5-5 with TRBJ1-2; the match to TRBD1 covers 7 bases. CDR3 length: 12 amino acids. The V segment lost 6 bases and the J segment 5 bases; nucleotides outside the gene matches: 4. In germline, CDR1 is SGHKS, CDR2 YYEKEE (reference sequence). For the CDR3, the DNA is TGTGCCAGCACCCAGACAGGGTATGGCTACACCTTC. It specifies CASTQTGYGYTF.

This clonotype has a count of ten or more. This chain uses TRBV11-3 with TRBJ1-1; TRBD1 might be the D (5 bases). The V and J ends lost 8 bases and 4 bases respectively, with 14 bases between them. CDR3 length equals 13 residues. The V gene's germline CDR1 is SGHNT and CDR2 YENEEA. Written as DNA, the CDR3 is TGTGCCAGCGCCCTGGGGAGGGGCACTGAAGCTTTCTTT. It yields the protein CASALGRGTEAFF.

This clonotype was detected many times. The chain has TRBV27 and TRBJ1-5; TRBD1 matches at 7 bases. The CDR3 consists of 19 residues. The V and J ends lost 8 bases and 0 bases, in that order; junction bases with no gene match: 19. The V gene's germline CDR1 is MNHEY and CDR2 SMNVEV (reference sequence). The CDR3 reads CASQGSAGGTVNSNQPQHF. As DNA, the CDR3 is TGTGCCAGCCAGGGTTCCGCCGGCGGGACAGTCAATAGCAATCAGCCCCAGCATTTT.

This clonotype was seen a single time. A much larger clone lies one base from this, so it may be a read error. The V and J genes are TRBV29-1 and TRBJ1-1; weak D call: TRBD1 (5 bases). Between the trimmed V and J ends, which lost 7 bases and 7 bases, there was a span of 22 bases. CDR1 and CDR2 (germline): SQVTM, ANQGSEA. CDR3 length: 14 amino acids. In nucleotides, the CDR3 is TGCAGCGAACTCTTGTGGGACGGAAGAAGTGAAGCTTTCTTT. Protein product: CSELLWDGRSEAFF.

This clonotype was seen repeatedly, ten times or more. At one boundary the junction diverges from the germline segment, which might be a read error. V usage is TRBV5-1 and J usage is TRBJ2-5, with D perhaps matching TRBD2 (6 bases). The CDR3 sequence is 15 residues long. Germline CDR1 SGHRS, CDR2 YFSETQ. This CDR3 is CASSLNVAAGLPFDF. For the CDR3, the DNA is TGCGCCAGCAGCTTGAACGTCGCAGCGGGCTTGCCATTCGACTTC.

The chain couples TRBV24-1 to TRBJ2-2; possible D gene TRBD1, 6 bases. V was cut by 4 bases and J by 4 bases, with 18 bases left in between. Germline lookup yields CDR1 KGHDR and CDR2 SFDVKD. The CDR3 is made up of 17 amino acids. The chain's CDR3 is CATSERTDLYRTGELFF. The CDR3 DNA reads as TGTGCCACCAGTGAAAGGACAGATTTGTACCGCACCGGGGAGCTGTTTTTT.

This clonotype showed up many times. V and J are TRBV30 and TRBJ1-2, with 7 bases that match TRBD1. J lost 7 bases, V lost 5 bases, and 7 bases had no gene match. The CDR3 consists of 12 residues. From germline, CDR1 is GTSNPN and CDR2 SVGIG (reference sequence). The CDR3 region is CAWDREFRGYTF. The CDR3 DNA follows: TGTGCCTGGGACAGGGAATTTCGTGGCTACACCTTC.

As DNA, the CDR3 is TGTGCCAGCAGTGATTTTAGCGGAGGCTCCTACAATGAGCAGTTCTTC. Translation: CASSDFSGGSYNEQFF. V gene TRBV25-1 combines with J gene TRBJ2-1; D possibly corresponds to TRBD2 (6 bases). Germline V gives CDR1 MGHDK, CDR2 SYGVNS. CDR3 length: 16 amino acids. V lost 3 bases and J lost 0, with 12 bases in between.

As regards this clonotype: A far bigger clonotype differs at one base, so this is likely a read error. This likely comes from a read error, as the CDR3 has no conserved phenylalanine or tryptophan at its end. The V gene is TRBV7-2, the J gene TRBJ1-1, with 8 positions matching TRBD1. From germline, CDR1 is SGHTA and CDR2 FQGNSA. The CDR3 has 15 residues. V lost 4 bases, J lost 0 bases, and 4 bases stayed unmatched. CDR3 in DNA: TGTGCCAGCAGCTCGACAGGGGCCCTGAACACTGAAGCTTTCTCT. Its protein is CASSSTGALNTEAFS.

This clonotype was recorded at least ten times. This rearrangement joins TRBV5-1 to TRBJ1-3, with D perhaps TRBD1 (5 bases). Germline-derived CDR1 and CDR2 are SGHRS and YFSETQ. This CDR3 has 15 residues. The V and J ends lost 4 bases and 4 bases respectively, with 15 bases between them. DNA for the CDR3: TGCGCCAGCAGCCTAGGGACGGCCGGAGGAAACACCATATATTTT. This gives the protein CASSLGTAGGNTIYF.

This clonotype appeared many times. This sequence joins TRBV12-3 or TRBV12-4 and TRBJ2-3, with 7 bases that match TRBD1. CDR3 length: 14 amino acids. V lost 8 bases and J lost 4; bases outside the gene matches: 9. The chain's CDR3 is CASVHYQGADTQYF. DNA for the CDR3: TGTGCCAGCGTCCATTATCAGGGGGCAGATACGCAGTATTTT.

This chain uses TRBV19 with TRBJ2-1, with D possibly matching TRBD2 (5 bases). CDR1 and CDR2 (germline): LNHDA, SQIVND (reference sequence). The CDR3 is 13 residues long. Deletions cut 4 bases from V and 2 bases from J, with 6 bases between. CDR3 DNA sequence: TGTGCCAGTAGTACCGGGACCTACAATGAGCAGTTCTTC. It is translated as CASSTGTYNEQFF.

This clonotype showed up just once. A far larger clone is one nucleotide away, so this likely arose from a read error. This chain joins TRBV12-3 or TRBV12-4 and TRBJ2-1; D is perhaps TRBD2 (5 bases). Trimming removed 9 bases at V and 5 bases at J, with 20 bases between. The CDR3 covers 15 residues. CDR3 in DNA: TGTGCCAGTAATCCCGCAGGAGGAGTGCACAATGAGCAGTTCTTC. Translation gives CASNPAGGVHNEQFF.

The CDR3 coding sequence is TGTGCCAGCAGTGCAGAAGGGACAGGGCTTTATGGCTACACCTTC. This encodes CASSAEGTGLYGYTF. This chain uses TRBV28 with TRBJ1-2; 9 bases fit TRBD1. The J segment lost 5 bases and the V segment lost 5 bases, leaving 9 bases of the junction unmatched. The CDR3 runs 15 residues. Germline loops: CDR1 MDHEN, CDR2 SYDVKM.

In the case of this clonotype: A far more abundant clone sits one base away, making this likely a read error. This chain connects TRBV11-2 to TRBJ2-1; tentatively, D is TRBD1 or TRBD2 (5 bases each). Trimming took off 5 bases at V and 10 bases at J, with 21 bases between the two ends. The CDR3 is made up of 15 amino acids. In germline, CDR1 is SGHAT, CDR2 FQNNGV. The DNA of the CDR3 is TGTGCCAGCAGCCCCGCCGGGGCTGGGCGTCGAGAGCAGTTCTTC. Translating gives CASSPAGAGRREQFF.

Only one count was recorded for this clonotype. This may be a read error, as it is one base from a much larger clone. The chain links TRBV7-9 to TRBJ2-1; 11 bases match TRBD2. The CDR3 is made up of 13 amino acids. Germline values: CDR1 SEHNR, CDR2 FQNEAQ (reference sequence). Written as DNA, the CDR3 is TGTGCCAGCAGCTCTAGCGGGGGGAATGAGCAGTCCTTC. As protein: CASSSSGGNEQSF.

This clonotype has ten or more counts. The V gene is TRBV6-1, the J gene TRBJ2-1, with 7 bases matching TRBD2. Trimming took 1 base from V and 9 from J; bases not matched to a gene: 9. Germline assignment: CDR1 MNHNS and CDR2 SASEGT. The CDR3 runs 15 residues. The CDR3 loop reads CASSEEGLGRSEQFF. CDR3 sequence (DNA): TGTGCCAGCAGTGAAGAAGGACTAGGCCGGAGTGAGCAGTTCTTC.

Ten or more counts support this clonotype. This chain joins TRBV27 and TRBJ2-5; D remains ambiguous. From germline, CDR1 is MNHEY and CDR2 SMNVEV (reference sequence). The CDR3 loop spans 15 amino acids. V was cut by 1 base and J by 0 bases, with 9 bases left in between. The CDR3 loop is CASSLWPMYQETQYF. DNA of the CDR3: TGTGCCAGCAGTTTATGGCCGATGTACCAAGAGACCCAGTACTTC.

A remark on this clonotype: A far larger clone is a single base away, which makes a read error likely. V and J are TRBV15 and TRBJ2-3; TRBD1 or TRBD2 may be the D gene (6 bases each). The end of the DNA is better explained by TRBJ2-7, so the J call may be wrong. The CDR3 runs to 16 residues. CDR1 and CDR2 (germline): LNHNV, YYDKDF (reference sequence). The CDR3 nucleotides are TGTGCCACCAGCAGGGGGGGCAGCCAAATGGGCTACGAGCAGTACTTC. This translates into CATSRGGSQMGYEQYF.

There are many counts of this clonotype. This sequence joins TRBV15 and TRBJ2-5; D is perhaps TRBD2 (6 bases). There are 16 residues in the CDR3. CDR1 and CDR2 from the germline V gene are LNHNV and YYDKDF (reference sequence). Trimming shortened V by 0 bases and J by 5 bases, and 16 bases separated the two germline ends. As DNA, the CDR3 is TGTGCCACCAGCAGAGATACGCGGGACGGACGGGAGACCCAGTACTTC. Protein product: CATSRDTRDGRETQYF.

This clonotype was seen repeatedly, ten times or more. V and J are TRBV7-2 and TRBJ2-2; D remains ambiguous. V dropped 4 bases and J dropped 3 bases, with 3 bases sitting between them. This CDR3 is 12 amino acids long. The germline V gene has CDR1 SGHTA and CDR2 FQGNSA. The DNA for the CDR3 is TGTGCCAGCAGCTCCGACACCGGGGAGCTGTTTTTT. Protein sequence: CASSSDTGELFF.